One and the same sample provided the 10 T cell receptor beta chains below, sequenced in a study of T cells in Graves' hyperthyroidism and ophthalmopathy. TCR beta CDR3 regions were amplified from RNA. First-round RT-PCR with HTBI primers amplified the TCR CDR3 region. TCRdb ran MiXCR on the multiplex PCR reads and lists one entry per CDR3 protein. The data contain roughly 290,000 distinct CDR3 sequences, about an eighth of them singletons. Sequences were obtained from blood. The receptors stem from a young woman with Graves' hyperthyroidism that later progressed to Graves' ophthalmopathy.

This clonotype has ten or more counts. This chain connects TRBV19 to TRBJ1-5; the match to TRBD1 covers 9 bases. Germline CDR1 is LNHDA and CDR2 is SQIVND (reference sequence). The CDR3 consists of 18 residues. J was trimmed by 0 bases and V by 6 bases; bases with no gene match: 12. The DNA of the CDR3 is TGTGCCAGTAGACGTACAGGGGGCGAAGTCTTTAGCAATCAGCCCCAGCATTTT. Translated: CASRRTGGEVFSNQPQHF. Filled out from reference TRBV19 and TRBJ1-5, the complete variable domain reads DGGITQSPKYLFRKEGQNVTLSCEQNLNHDAMYWYRQDPGQGLRLIYYSQIVNDFQKGDIAEGYSVSREKKESFPLTVTSAQKNPTAFYLCASRRTGGEVFSNQPQHFGDGTRLSIL.

The DNA of the CDR3 is TGTGCCAGCAGTTATGGGGTAGGAGCTGAAGCTTTCTTT. This gives the protein CASSYGVGAEAFF. The rearrangement joins TRBV6-2 or TRBV6-3 to TRBJ1-1; D is unclear. Per the germline V gene, CDR1 is MNHEY and CDR2 is SVGEGT. Trimming removed 3 bases at V and 6 bases at J, with 11 bases between. The CDR3 has 13 residues.

This clonotype was observed many times. The chain joins TRBV27 to TRBJ2-2; the D is unclear. The CDR3 consists of 18 residues. Trimming took 3 bases from V and 2 from J, leaving 19 bases between them. Per the germline V gene, CDR1 is MNHEY and CDR2 is SMNVEV (reference sequence). CDR3 coding DNA: TGTGCCAGCAGTTTGTATGGCAGGCCACCCCCAAACACCGGGGAGCTGTTTTTT. It yields the protein CASSLYGRPPPNTGELFF.

Ten or more counts support this clonotype. The chain couples TRBV20-1 to TRBJ2-2; the D gene could be TRBD1 or TRBD2 (6 bases each). V was shortened by 3 bases and J by 5 bases, with 10 bases between the two germline ends. The CDR3 runs 13 residues. Per germline, CDR1 DFQATT and CDR2 SNEGSKA (reference sequence). CDR3 sequence reads: CSAREGVTGELFF. The CDR3 DNA sequence: TGCAGTGCTAGGGAGGGGGTTACCGGGGAGCTGTTTTTT.

This clonotype was seen at least ten times. An end of the junction differs from the germline gene, which may be a read error. This chain connects TRBV18 to TRBJ2-2; 8 bases agree with TRBD2. The length of the CDR3 is 14 residues. Germline assignment: CDR1 KGHSH and CDR2 LQKENI. CDR3 sequence (DNA): TGTGCCACCCGGACTAGCTCGAACGCCGGGGAGCTGTTTTTT. It is translated as CATRTSSNAGELFF.

This clonotype was seen a few times. The rearrangement links TRBV10-3 to TRBJ1-3; D is unresolved. V gave up 5 bases and J gave up 7 bases, with 15 bases separating them. This CDR3 is built from 14 residues. Looked up from germline, CDR1 is ENHRY and CDR2 is SYGVKD. This CDR3 is CAISSGPGRNTIYF. CDR3 DNA sequence: TGTGCCATCAGTTCCGGACCCGGGCGGAACACCATATATTTT.

This clonotype was seen more than once but under ten times. The V call is TRBV10-3, the J call TRBJ2-5; 7 positions agree with TRBD1. The V gene end was trimmed by 0 bases and the J gene end by 5 bases; junction bases not matched to a gene: 6. The CDR3 runs to 15 residues. From germline, CDR1 is ENHRY and CDR2 SYGVKD. CDR3 region: CAISESRGGSETQYF. The CDR3 nucleotides read TGTGCCATCAGTGAGTCTAGAGGGGGCTCGGAGACCCAGTACTTC.

This clonotype came up many times. The chain combines TRBV7-9 with TRBJ2-1, with D maybe TRBD1 (5 bases). Trimming stripped 1 base from V and 8 bases from J, with 12 bases between. Germline V lookup: CDR1 SEHNR, CDR2 FQNEAQ (reference sequence). The CDR3 totals 14 residues. CDR3 in DNA: TGTGCCAGCAGCTTAGACCAACAGGCCCATGAGCAGTTCTTC. It specifies CASSLDQQAHEQFF.

This clonotype was recorded many times. The chain combines TRBV28 with TRBJ1-4; D unclear. V was cut by 7 bases and J by 5 bases, with 8 bases left in between. In germline, CDR1 is MDHEN, CDR2 SYDVKM. The CDR3 loop spans 12 amino acids. The CDR3 is CASKSGNEKLFF. The CDR3 DNA follows: TGTGCCAGCAAGTCGGGGAATGAAAAACTGTTTTTT.

This clonotype was counted ten times or more. The rearrangement links TRBV6-2 or TRBV6-3 to TRBJ1-5; no firm D call. Trimming took 2 bases from V and 0 from J, leaving 5 bases between them. The CDR3 runs to 14 residues. Germline V gene sequence: CDR1 MNHEY, CDR2 SVGEGT. CDR3 in DNA: TGTGCCAGCAGTTACGGCCCTAGCAATCAGCCCCAGCATTTT. It is translated as CASSYGPSNQPQHF.